Presented here are 2 T cell receptor beta chains from one specimen sequenced in a study of blood T cell repertoires in COVID-19. The table came from immunoSEQ multiplex PCR; TCRdb's copy has only in-frame clones and leaves some out. The sample yields approximately 300,000 clones, 65% to 85% seen once. The sequencing input was peripheral blood. These receptors were collected from a woman in her 50s with acute or convalescent COVID-19.

The sample holds a few counts of this clone. The chain joins TRBV20-1 to TRBJ1-5; D call uncertain. The CDR3 loop spans 14 amino acids. The V end lost 3 bases, the J end lost 2 bases, and 11 bases lay between the germline ends. The germline gives CDR1 DFQATT, CDR2 SNEGSKA (reference sequence). The CDR3 region is CSASRGEGNQPQHF. DNA of the CDR3: TGCAGTGCTAGTCGGGGTGAGGGCAATCAGCCCCAGCATTTT.

In this sample, this clone turned up once. CDR3 sequence (DNA): TGTGCCAGCAGAACAGGGTTGGCTAATGAAAAACTGTTTTTT. Residues: CASRTGLANEKLFF. This sequence joins TRBV6-6 and TRBJ1-4; tentative D call: TRBD1 (6 bases). Germline V lookup: CDR1 MNHNY, CDR2 SVGAGI (reference sequence). The CDR3 is 14 residues long. Trimming pared 6 bases from V and 3 bases from J, leaving 11 bases between.